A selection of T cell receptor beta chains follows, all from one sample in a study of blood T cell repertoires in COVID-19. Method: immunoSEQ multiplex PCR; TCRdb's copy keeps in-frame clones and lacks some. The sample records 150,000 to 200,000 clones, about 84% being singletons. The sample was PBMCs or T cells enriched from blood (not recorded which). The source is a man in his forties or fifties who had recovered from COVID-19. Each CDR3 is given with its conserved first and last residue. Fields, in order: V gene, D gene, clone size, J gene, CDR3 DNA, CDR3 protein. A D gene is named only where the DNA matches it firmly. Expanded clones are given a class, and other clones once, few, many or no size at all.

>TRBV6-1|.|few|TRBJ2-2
TGTGCCAGCAGTGAATATGGCGGTCGGGAGCTGTTTTTT
CASSEYGGRELFF
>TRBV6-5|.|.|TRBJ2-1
TGTGCCAGCGGGAGGGGGGGCCCGTGGCAGTTCTTC
CASGRGGPWQFF
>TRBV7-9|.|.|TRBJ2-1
TGTGCCAGCAGCTTAGCAGGCGGGGATGAGCAGTTCTTC
CASSLAGGDEQFF
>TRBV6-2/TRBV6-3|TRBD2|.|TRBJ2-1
TGTGCCAGCAGTGGGACTAGCCACAATGAGCAGTTCTTC
CASSGTSHNEQFF
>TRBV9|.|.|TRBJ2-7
TGTGCCAGCAGCGTACTAGCGACCTCCTACGAGCAGTACTTC
CASSVLATSYEQYF
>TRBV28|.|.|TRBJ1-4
TGTGCCAGCAGTTTCCCCGGACAGTCAACTAATGAAAAACTGTTTTTT
CASSFPGQSTNEKLFF
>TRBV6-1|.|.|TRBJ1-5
TGTGCCAGCAGTGAAAGGGCAGGACTACAGCCCCAGCATTTT
CASSERAGLQPQHF
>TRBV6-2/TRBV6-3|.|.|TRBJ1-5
TGTGCCAGCAGTTACGCGTCTCATCAGCCCCAGCATTTT
CASSYASHQPQHF
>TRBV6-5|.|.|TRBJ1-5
TGTGCCAGCGCCCAGATATTAAATCAGCCCCAGCATTTT
CASAQILNQPQHF
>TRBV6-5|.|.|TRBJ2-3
TGTGCCAGCAGCCCAAATTTGAGGCGCACAGATACGCAGTATTTT
CASSPNLRRTDTQYF
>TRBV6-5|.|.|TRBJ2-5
TGTGCCAGCAGTTTTGAGTATCGCGAGACCCAGTACTTC
CASSFEYRETQYF
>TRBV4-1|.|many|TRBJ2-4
TGCGCCAGCAGCGTATTAGGGGCAGCCAAAAACATTCAGTACTTC
CASSVLGAAKNIQYF
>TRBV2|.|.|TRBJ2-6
TGTGCCAGCAGTGGACAGTTATCTGGGGCCAACGTCCTGACTTTC
CASSGQLSGANVLTF
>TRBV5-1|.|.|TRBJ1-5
TGCGCCAGCAGCTTGGCGGGGGGTCCCAGTCAGCCCCAGCATTTT
CASSLAGGPSQPQHF
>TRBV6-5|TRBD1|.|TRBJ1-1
TGTGCCAGCAGGGGGGACAGGGGGCTAACTGAAGCTTTCTTT
CASRGDRGLTEAFF
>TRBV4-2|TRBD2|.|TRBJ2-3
TGTGCCAGCAGCCAACTGGGGGGACTAATCACAGATACGCAGTATTTT
CASSQLGGLITDTQYF
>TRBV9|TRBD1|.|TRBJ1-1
TGTGCCAGCAGCGTAGGACAGGGCAACACTGAAGCTTTCTTT
CASSVGQGNTEAFF
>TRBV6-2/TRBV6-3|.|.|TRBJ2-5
TGTGCCAGCAGTTACTCGTCGGAAGAGACCCAGTACTTC
CASSYSSEETQYF
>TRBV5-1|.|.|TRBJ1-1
TGCGCCAGCAGCTTGGGGGACAATTTAAACACTGAAGCTTTCTTT
CASSLGDNLNTEAFF
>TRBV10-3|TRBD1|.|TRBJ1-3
TGTGCCATCAGTGATGGGAGACAGGGGGCTGTCTCTGGAAACACCATATATTTT
CAISDGRQGAVSGNTIYF
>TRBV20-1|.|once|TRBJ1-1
TGCAGTGCGAGTCAGGGAATCCGCGCTGAAGCTTTCTTT
CSASQGIRAEAFF
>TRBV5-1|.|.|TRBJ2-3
TGCGCCAGCACCACCTGGGGGAACAGGGGCACAGATACGCAGTATTTT
CASTTWGNRGTDTQYF
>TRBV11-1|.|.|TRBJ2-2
TGTGCCAGCAGCCGACGCCAGGTTGGGGGGGAGCTGTTTTTT
CASSRRQVGGELFF
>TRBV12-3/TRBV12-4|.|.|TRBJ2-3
TGTGCCAGCAGCCCGACGGGTCGTACGCAGTATTTT
CASSPTGRTQYF
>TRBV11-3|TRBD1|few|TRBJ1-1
TGTGCCAGCAGCTTAAGTGGAGGGGGCATGAACACTGAAGCTTTCTTT
CASSLSGGGMNTEAFF
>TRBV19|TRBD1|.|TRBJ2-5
TGTGCCAGTAGCGACAGGGGGCGAGAGACCCAGTACTTC
CASSDRGRETQYF
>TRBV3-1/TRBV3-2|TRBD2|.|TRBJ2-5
TGTGCCAGCAGCCAAGTCAGGCTAGCGGGCGGGGAGACCCAGTACTTC
CASSQVRLAGGETQYF
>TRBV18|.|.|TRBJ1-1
TGTGCCAGCTCACCAAGGACAGACAACACTGAAGCTTTCTTT
CASSPRTDNTEAFF
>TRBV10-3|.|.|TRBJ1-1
TGTGCCATCAGTGATTCCCTTGAGGGAACTGAAGCTTTCTTT
CAISDSLEGTEAFF
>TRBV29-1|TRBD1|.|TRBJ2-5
TGCAGCGTGGACAGGGGAAAAGAGACCCAGTACTTC
CSVDRGKETQYF
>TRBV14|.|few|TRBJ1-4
TGTGCCAGCAGCCAACTCTCCGGTGTAAATGAAAAACTGTTTTTT
CASSQLSGVNEKLFF
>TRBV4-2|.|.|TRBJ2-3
TGTGCCAGCGTTGGTGGCGGGGAGAGAGATACGCAGTATTTT
CASVGGGERDTQYF
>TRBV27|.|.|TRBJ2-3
TGTGCCAGCAGCCTAAGGGGACAAAGCACAGATACGCAGTATTTT
CASSLRGQSTDTQYF
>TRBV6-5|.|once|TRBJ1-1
TGTGCCAGCAGCCCCGATGTAGGAGCAGAAGCTTTCTTT
CASSPDVGAEAFF
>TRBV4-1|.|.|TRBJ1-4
TGCGCCAGCAGCCAATCAAGGGCAGGGAATCCAACTAATGAAAAACTGTTTTTT
CASSQSRAGNPTNEKLFF
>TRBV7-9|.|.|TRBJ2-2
TGTGCCAGCAGCTTAAGTCAGTTCACCGGGGAGCTGTTTTTT
CASSLSQFTGELFF
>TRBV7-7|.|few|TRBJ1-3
TGTGCTAGCAGCCAGCGGAATTTGTGGGGAAACACCATATATTTT
CASSQRNLWGNTIYF
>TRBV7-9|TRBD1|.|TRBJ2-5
TGTGCCAGCAGCGTCAGGGAAGGGGGCTCGGGAGAGACCCAGTACTTC
CASSVREGGSGETQYF
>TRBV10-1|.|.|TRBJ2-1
TGCGCCAGCAGTAAAACTAGCTACAATGAGCAGTTCTTC
CASSKTSYNEQFF
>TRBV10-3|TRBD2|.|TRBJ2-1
TGTGCCATCAGTGAGTCTCTAGCGGGGGCATACAATGAGCAGTTCTTC
CAISESLAGAYNEQFF
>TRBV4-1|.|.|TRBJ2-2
TGCGCCAGCAGCCCCCGACAGGCAGCGAACACCGGGGAGCTGTTTTTT
CASSPRQAANTGELFF
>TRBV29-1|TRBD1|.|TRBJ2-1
TGCAGCAATTTAGACAGGGACGAGGTTTGGCAGTTCTTC
CSNLDRDEVWQFF
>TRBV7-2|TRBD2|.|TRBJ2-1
TGTGCCAGCAGCGGACTAGGTAGCGGGGGGGCTAACTACAATGAGCAGTTCTTC
CASSGLGSGGANYNEQFF
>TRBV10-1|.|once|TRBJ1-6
TGCGCCAGCAGTGAATTCGGGGGTCCTGCTTCACCCCTCCACTTT
CASSEFGGPASPLHF
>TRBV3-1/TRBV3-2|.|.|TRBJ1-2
TGTGCCAGCAGCCAAGTATTATCGGGGAAATTTGTGGACTACACCTTC
CASSQVLSGKFVDYTF